The 21 T cell receptor beta chains below were found in one sample sequenced in a study of identical twins. TCRdb reprocessed the 5' RACE reads with MiXCR, giving one entry per CDR3 protein. The sample lists around 670,000 distinct CDR3 sequences, roughly 6% occurring once. Specimen: naive T cells sorted from blood. Receptors originate from a man aged 18 to 30 in good health.

This clonotype has a count of ten or more. The V call is TRBV12-3 or TRBV12-4, the J call TRBJ2-2; D not resolved. The CDR3 totals 13 residues. V gave up 6 bases and J gave up 6 bases, with 11 bases separating them. The CDR3 sequence is CASSPTGPGELFF. CDR3 coding DNA: TGTGCCAGCAGCCCGACCGGTCCCGGGGAGCTGTTTTTT.

The table lists this clonotype with a few counts. The chain is built from TRBV29-1 and TRBJ2-1, with 7 bases fitting TRBD1. Germline CDR1 and CDR2: SQVTM and ANQGSEA. The V gene end was trimmed by 3 bases and the J gene end by 2 bases; junction bases not matched to a gene: 10. The CDR3 length is 16 residues. CDR3 sequence reads: CSVEGPEGGTYNEQFF. The CDR3 DNA follows: TGCAGCGTTGAGGGACCAGAAGGGGGCACCTACAATGAGCAGTTCTTC.

This clonotype was observed at least ten times. DNA of the CDR3: TGCAGCGTTGAAGGCAGGGTTTCAGATACGCAGTATTTT. This encodes CSVEGRVSDTQYF. This rearrangement joins TRBV29-1 to TRBJ2-3; TRBD1 is a possible D gene (5 bases). Per germline, CDR1 SQVTM and CDR2 ANQGSEA. The CDR3 loop spans 13 amino acids. V lost 1 base, J lost 4 bases, and 9 bases lay in between.

This clonotype was recorded many times. V gene TRBV7-6 combines with J gene TRBJ2-5; D is unresolved. Germline lookup yields CDR1 SGHVS and CDR2 FNYEAQ. Trimming cost V 5 bases and J 5 bases, with 15 bases left between them. The CDR3 loop spans 14 amino acids. The CDR3 nucleotides read TGTGCCAGCAGCACAAGATGGGTCGGGGAGACCCAGTACTTC. Its protein product is CASSTRWVGETQYF.

The chain combines TRBV5-5 with TRBJ2-1; 9 nucleotides line up with TRBD1. The CDR3 totals 17 residues. Germline V CDR1 and CDR2: SGHKS, YYEKEE (reference sequence). V was clipped by 4 bases and J by 7 bases; unmatched bases: 15. The CDR3 reads CASSLYTLGQGFNEQFF. The CDR3 DNA follows: TGTGCCAGCAGCCTATATACCCTGGGACAGGGTTTTAATGAGCAGTTCTTC. Full variable domain (rest looked up from reference TRBV5-5 and TRBJ2-1): DAGVTQSPTHLIKTRGQQVTLRCSPISGHKSVSWYQQVLGQGPQFIFQYYEKEERGRGNFPDRFSARQFPNYSSELNVNALLLGDSALYLCASSLYTLGQGFNEQFFGPGTRLTVL.

There are a few counts of this clonotype. The V gene is TRBV5-1, the J gene TRBJ2-3; 9 bases are shared with TRBD2. Trimming at V came to 4 bases and at J to 5 bases, leaving 14 bases not matched to a gene. Germline loops: CDR1 SGHRS, CDR2 YFSETQ. The CDR3 has 17 residues. Written as DNA, the CDR3 is TGCGCCAGCAGCCCCTGGAGGACTAGCGAGGGGTTAGATACGCAGTATTTT. This sequence encodes CASSPWRTSEGLDTQYF. Using reference TRBV5-1 and TRBJ2-3 for the parts outside the CDR3, the full variable domain is KAGVTQTPRYLIKTRGQQVTLSCSPISGHRSVSWYQQTPGQGLQFLFEYFSETQRNKGNFPGRFSGRQFSNSRSEMNVSTLELGDSALYLCASSPWRTSEGLDTQYFGPGTRLTVL.

V gene TRBV29-1 combines with J gene TRBJ2-1, with TRBD2 identical over 9 bases. J gave up 8 bases and V 5 bases, and 7 bases lay outside the gene matches. Germline CDR1 is SQVTM and CDR2 is ANQGSEA. The CDR3 loop spans 13 amino acids. DNA of the CDR3: TGCAGCGTTTTCGGCGGGAGGGAGTATGAGCAGTTCTTC. Translated: CSVFGGREYEQFF.

V usage is TRBV20-1 and J usage is TRBJ2-7, with 8 bases lining up with TRBD1. Germline CDR1 DFQATT, CDR2 SNEGSKA (reference sequence). V shed 6 bases and J 2 bases; nucleotides not matched to a gene: 6. This CDR3 has 13 amino acids. The CDR3 is CSASQGAPYEQYF. CDR3 DNA sequence: TGCAGTGCCTCTCAGGGGGCTCCCTACGAGCAGTACTTC.

The chain combines TRBV20-1 with TRBJ2-1; D possibly corresponds to TRBD2 (6 bases). The V gene's germline CDR1 is DFQATT and CDR2 SNEGSKA (reference sequence). Trimming stripped 5 bases from V and 2 bases from J, with 16 bases between. This CDR3 spans 15 amino acids. The CDR3 bases are TGCAGTGCTCTAGAGGGAGGACTGACCTACAATGAGCAGTTCTTC. This codes for CSALEGGLTYNEQFF.

This clonotype was counted between two and nine times. The chain joins TRBV5-1 to TRBJ2-7; tentatively, D is TRBD2 (5 bases). The V end lost 0 bases, the J end lost 6 bases, and 10 bases lay between the germline ends. Germline CDR1 reads SGHRS; CDR2 reads YFSETQ. There are 13 residues in the CDR3. This chain's CDR3 is CASSLGGVFEQYF. In nucleotides, the CDR3 is TGCGCCAGCAGCTTGGGGGGAGTCTTCGAGCAGTACTTC.

In this sample, this clonotype turned up many times. CDR3 protein: CASSLGVPRAAHTDTQYF. The CDR3 DNA reads as TGTGCCAGCAGCTTAGGGGTCCCCAGGGCGGCCCACACAGATACGCAGTATTTT. This sequence joins TRBV11-1 and TRBJ2-3; tentative D call: TRBD1 (5 bases). V was pared by 1 base and J by 2 bases, with 19 bases between. CDR3 length: 18 residues. CDR1 SGHAT and CDR2 FQDESV come from the germline V gene (reference sequence).

This clonotype has at least ten counts. The V call is TRBV29-1, the J call TRBJ2-7; 9 nucleotides agree with TRBD1. The V and J ends lost 6 bases and 0 bases, in that order; junction bases with no gene match: 6. Germline CDR1 and CDR2: SQVTM and ANQGSEA. This CDR3 region has 14 residues. The CDR3 loop is CSVAGTGSSYEQYF. The DNA of the CDR3 is TGCAGCGTCGCCGGGACAGGGAGCTCCTACGAGCAGTACTTC.

The table lists this clonotype with many counts. The chain has TRBV12-3 or TRBV12-4 and TRBJ2-5; 7 bases line up with TRBD2. The CDR3 totals 16 residues. V was clipped by 6 bases and J by 3 bases; unmatched bases: 13. CDR3 residues: CASSFPAGESKETQYF. CDR3 nucleotide sequence: TGTGCCAGCAGCTTTCCGGCGGGGGAGAGTAAAGAGACCCAGTACTTC.

In its sample, this clonotype was seen many times. The V and J genes are TRBV5-1 and TRBJ2-1, with 8 bases that match TRBD2. CDR3 length: 13 residues. Germline trimming cut 0 bases from V and 15 bases from J; bases unmatched to any gene: 8. Germline V gene lookup returns CDR1 SGHRS and CDR2 YFSETQ. CDR3 sequence: CASSLATGRAGFF. CDR3 nucleotides: TGCGCCAGCAGCTTGGCCACCGGGAGGGCCGGGTTCTTC.

DNA of the CDR3: TGTGCCTGGAGTGTAACGGGAGCGGCCGGGGAGCTGTTTTTT. Its translation: CAWSVTGAAGELFF. The rearrangement joins TRBV30 to TRBJ2-2, with a weak D call TRBD2 (6 bases). Germline V CDR1 and CDR2: GTSNPN, SVGIG (reference sequence). CDR3 size: 14 residues. Deletions cut 0 bases from V and 6 bases from J, with 11 bases between.

The chain uses TRBV2 and TRBJ2-3, with 16 positions matching TRBD2. CDR3 length: 16 amino acids. Germline V gene sequence: CDR1 SNHLY, CDR2 FYNNEI. J was trimmed by 11 bases and V by 0 bases; bases with no gene match: 5. The CDR3 spells CASSEAPGLAGGQQYF. CDR3 DNA sequence: TGTGCCAGCAGTGAAGCCCCGGGACTAGCGGGAGGGCAGCAGTATTTT.

This clonotype was recorded a few times. The CDR3 nucleotides are TGTGCCAGCAGCGCGTCCGGGACAGGGGCTGAAGCTTTCTTT. Amino acids: CASSASGTGAEAFF. V usage is TRBV7-3 and J usage is TRBJ1-1; TRBD1 agrees at 10 bases. The CDR3 extends over 14 amino acids. In germline, CDR1 is SGHTA, CDR2 FQGTGA. The junction had 6 bases not matched to a gene; V was cut back by 5 bases and J by 6 bases. The full variable domain, rest sourced from reference TRBV7-3 and TRBJ1-1, is GAGVSQTPSNKVTEKGKYVELRCDPISGHTALYWYRQSLGQGPEFLIYFQGTGAADDSGLPNDRFFAVRPEGSVSTLKIQRTERGDSAVYLCASSASGTGAEAFFGQGTRLTVV.

The chain links TRBV20-1 to TRBJ2-5; D is undetermined. In germline, CDR1 is DFQATT, CDR2 SNEGSKA (reference sequence). V was pared by 2 bases and J by 4 bases, with 14 bases between. The CDR3 is made up of 14 amino acids. CDR3 amino acids: CSARPLGTGETQYF. Here the CDR3 DNA reads TGCAGTGCTAGACCTCTAGGAACGGGAGAGACCCAGTACTTC.

This clonotype was seen a handful of times. The chain joins TRBV6-5 to TRBJ2-3, with TRBD2 matching over 7 bases. This CDR3 contains 16 residues. Germline CDR1 and CDR2: MNHEY and SVGAGI. The V and J ends lost 2 bases and 0 bases, in that order; junction bases with no gene match: 5. In DNA form, the CDR3 reads TGTGCCAGCAGTTACCTACTAGCGTTTAGCACAGATACGCAGTATTTT. This gives the protein CASSYLLAFSTDTQYF.

This clonotype was picked up many times. This chain joins TRBV10-3 and TRBJ1-1; D gene ambiguous. Trimming shortened V by 0 bases and J by 3 bases, and 8 bases separated the two germline ends. CDR1 and CDR2 (germline): ENHRY, SYGVKD. This CDR3 has 14 residues. The CDR3 is CAISESGGDTEAFF. DNA for the CDR3: TGTGCCATCAGTGAGTCGGGCGGCGACACTGAAGCTTTCTTT.

V gene TRBV6-2 or TRBV6-3 combines with J gene TRBJ2-1; 12 bases line up with TRBD1. V gave up 8 bases and J gave up 7 bases; unmatched junction bases: 9. Germline V CDR1 and CDR2: MNHEY, SVGEGT. CDR3 length: 15 amino acids. The CDR3 bases are TGTGCCAGCGATCCGGGACAGGGGGCGTTTAATGAGCAGTTCTTC. Protein sequence: CASDPGQGAFNEQFF.